These 12 T cell receptor beta chains were sequenced from one sample in a study of T cells in Graves' hyperthyroidism and ophthalmopathy. It was RNA transcripts that yielded the amplified TCR beta CDR3 regions. HTBI primers drove first-round RT-PCR of the TCR CDR3. Using its own MiXCR run on the multiplex PCR reads, TCRdb lists one record per CDR3 protein. The data contain over 700,000 distinct CDR3 sequences, 35% of them singletons. The specimen was blood. The origin of the receptors is a woman aged 35 to 49 with Graves' hyperthyroidism.

The rearrangement links TRBV25-1 to TRBJ1-1; no reliable D call. The V gene's germline CDR1 is MGHDK and CDR2 SYGVNS. CDR3 length: 14 amino acids. The V gene lost 7 bases and the J gene lost 0 bases, with 12 bases spanning the gap. The CDR3 DNA follows: TGTGCCAGCACTTGGGCATCCTTGAACACTGAAGCTTTCTTT. Its translation is CASTWASLNTEAFF.

Note on this clonotype: This could be a read error, since a much larger clone is one nucleotide away. The rearrangement links TRBV10-2 to TRBJ1-5; D is unclear. This CDR3 has 14 residues. The V gene's germline CDR1 is WSHSY and CDR2 SAAADI. This CDR3 is CAISELAGSQPQHF. DNA for the CDR3: TGCGCCATCAGTGAGTTGGCAGGAAGTCAGCCCCAGCATTTT.

This clonotype was found a few times. The rearrangement joins TRBV12-3 or TRBV12-4 to TRBJ2-7; 11 nucleotides agree with TRBD2. There are 15 residues in the CDR3. V shed 5 bases, J shed 7 bases, and the junction held 10 bases outside the gene matches. The CDR3 here is CASSSFTSGRREQYF. Here the CDR3 DNA reads TGTGCCAGCAGTAGCTTCACTAGCGGGAGAAGAGAGCAGTACTTC.

The CDR3 DNA reads TGTGCCACCAGCAGTGACGGGGGGGGCGCTTCACCCCTCCACTTT. Its translation: CATSSDGGGASPLHF. The genes are TRBV15 and TRBJ1-6, with D perhaps matching TRBD1 (6 bases). The germline V gene encodes CDR1 LNHNV and CDR2 YYDKDF (reference sequence). Trimming stripped 3 bases from V and 9 bases from J, with 15 bases between. This CDR3 has 15 amino acids.

Notes on this clonotype: A much larger clone differs by one base, so this may be a read error. The chain has TRBV9 and TRBJ1-4, with D uncertain. The CDR3 runs 17 residues. Germline CDR1 and CDR2: SGDLS and YYNGEE. The CDR3 DNA reads as TGTGCCAGCAGCGTAGGATGGGATCCTACAACTAATGGAAAACTGTTTTTT. Encoded protein: CASSVGWDPTTNGKLFF.

This clonotype appeared a few times. The chain joins TRBV11-2 to TRBJ1-1; D not resolved. Germline assignment: CDR1 SGHAT and CDR2 FQNNGV. The CDR3 is 14 residues long. Deletions cut 0 bases from V and 5 bases from J, with 10 bases between. CDR3 amino acids: CASSLDRKWTEAFF. The CDR3, as DNA: TGTGCCAGCAGCTTAGATCGGAAGTGGACTGAAGCTTTCTTT.

V and J are TRBV24-1 and TRBJ2-2; D call uncertain. The length of the CDR3 is 11 residues. V dropped 4 bases and J dropped 8 bases, with 4 bases sitting between them. Germline-derived CDR1 and CDR2 are KGHDR and SFDVKD. As DNA, the CDR3 is TGTGCCACCAGTGAGACAGGGGAGCTGTTTTTT. Translated, it gives CATSETGELFF.

The rearrangement links TRBV19 to TRBJ1-5; tentatively, D is TRBD1 (6 bases). The CDR3 consists of 16 residues. Trimming took 5 bases from V and 6 from J, leaving 20 bases between them. Germline CDR1 LNHDA, CDR2 SQIVND (reference sequence). CDR3 DNA sequence: TGTGCCAGTAGTCTGCCCGGGCAGGGGCAAGGTCAGCCCCAGCATTTT. Translated, it gives CASSLPGQGQGQPQHF.

The genes are TRBV6-5 and TRBJ2-5; D gene unclear. There are 16 residues in the CDR3. The germline V gene has CDR1 MNHEY and CDR2 SVGAGI. Between the trimmed V and J ends, which lost 6 bases and 1 base, there was a span of 18 bases. Here the CDR3 reads CASSQDPGRPQETQYF. CDR3 DNA: TGTGCCAGCAGCCAAGACCCTGGTAGGCCCCAAGAGACCCAGTACTTC.

Details on this clonotype: At one boundary the junction diverges from the germline segment, which might be a read error. This chain joins TRBV7-2 and TRBJ2-5, with D possibly TRBD1 on 6 matching bases. There are 14 residues in the CDR3. Germline V lookup: CDR1 SGHTA, CDR2 FQGNSA. CDR3 nucleotide sequence: TGTGTCAGCAGCAATGGACAGTCTCTGGAGACCCAGTACTTC. Translated: CVSSNGQSLETQYF.

About this clonotype: Possible read error: a much larger clone is one base away. The rearrangement uses TRBV7-2 and TRBJ1-3; no definite D call. The CDR3 covers 14 residues. Per germline, CDR1 SGHTA and CDR2 FQGNSA. This CDR3 is CAGSLVSVGNTIYF. CDR3 in DNA: TGTGCCGGCAGCTTAGTTTCAGTCGGAAACACCATATATTTT.

The gene calls are TRBV9 and TRBJ2-5; no clear D. Near its end, the DNA agrees better with TRBJ2-1, so the J call may be wrong. The CDR3 runs to 13 residues. CDR1 is SGDLS and CDR2 is YYNGEE in the germline V gene. CDR3 protein: CASSPRPNNEQFF. Written as DNA, the CDR3 is TGTGCCAGCAGCCCCCGACCAAACAATGAGCAGTTCTTC.